This T cell receptor beta chain derives from a study of PD-1 blockade in classical Hodgkin lymphoma. Study-wide context: Treatment was intravenous nivolumab, 3 mg/kg every 2 weeks, until progression. General study points: By cycle point C4D1, TCR diversity had risen significantly in CD4+ cells (but not CD8+ cells).

Remarks on this clone: The antigen remains undetermined.

Every one of the patients relapsed after autologous stem cell transplantation (brentuximab vedotin exposure was variable). Sequenced by immunoSEQ multiplex PCR; TCRdb stores in-frame clones only, minus some. The sample carries fewer than 15,000 clones, around 83% recorded once. Sequencing used peripheral blood mononuclear cells (PBMCs), obtained at baseline. The clonotype originates from a human donor with classical Hodgkin lymphoma.

The CDR3 loop reads CASSLENNYGYTF. DNA of the CDR3: TGTGCCAGCAGCTTGGAGAATAACTATGGCTACACCTTC. The V call is TRBV5-4, the J call TRBJ1-2; D unclear. Per the germline V gene, CDR1 is SGHNT and CDR2 is YYREEE (reference sequence). The CDR3 runs 13 residues. V was trimmed by 0 bases and J by 1 base, leaving 4 bases between them.